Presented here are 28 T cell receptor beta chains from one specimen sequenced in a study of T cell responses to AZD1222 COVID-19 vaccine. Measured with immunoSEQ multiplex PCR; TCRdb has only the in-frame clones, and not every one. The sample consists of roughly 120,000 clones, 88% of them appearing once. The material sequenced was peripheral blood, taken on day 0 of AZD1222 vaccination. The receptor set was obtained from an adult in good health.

CDR3 coding DNA: TGTGCCACCAGTGATGCAGGGGAACGAGGAGATACGCAGTATTTT. It specifies CATSDAGERGDTQYF. The J gene is TRBJ2-3, the V gene TRBV24-1, with D perhaps matching TRBD1 (6 bases). Looked up from germline, CDR1 is KGHDR and CDR2 is SFDVKD. Trimming took 3 bases from V and 5 from J, leaving 14 bases between them. The CDR3 length is 15 residues.

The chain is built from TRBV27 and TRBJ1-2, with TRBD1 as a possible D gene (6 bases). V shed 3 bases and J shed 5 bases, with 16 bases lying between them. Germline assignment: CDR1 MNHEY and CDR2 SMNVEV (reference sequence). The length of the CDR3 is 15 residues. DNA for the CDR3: TGTGCCAGCAGTTTTAGTCGACAGGAAGGTTATGGCTACACCTTC. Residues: CASSFSRQEGYGYTF.

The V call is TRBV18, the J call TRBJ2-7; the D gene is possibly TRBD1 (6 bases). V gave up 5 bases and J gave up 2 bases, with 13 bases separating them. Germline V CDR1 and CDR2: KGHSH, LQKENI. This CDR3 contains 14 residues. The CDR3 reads CASSDTGTTYEQYF. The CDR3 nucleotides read TGTGCCAGCTCAGATACCGGGACAACCTACGAGCAGTACTTC.

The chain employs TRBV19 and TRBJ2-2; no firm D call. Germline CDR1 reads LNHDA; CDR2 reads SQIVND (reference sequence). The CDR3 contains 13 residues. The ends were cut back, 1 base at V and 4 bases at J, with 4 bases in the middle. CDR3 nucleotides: TGTGCCAGTAGTATAGGGGGCACCGGGGAGCTGTTTTTT. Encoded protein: CASSIGGTGELFF.

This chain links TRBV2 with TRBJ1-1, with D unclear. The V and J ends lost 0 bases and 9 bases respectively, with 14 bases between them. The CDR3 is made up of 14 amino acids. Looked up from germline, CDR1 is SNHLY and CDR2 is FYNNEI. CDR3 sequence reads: CASSEARQAQKAFF. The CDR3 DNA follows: TGTGCCAGCAGTGAAGCGAGGCAAGCCCAGAAAGCTTTCTTT.

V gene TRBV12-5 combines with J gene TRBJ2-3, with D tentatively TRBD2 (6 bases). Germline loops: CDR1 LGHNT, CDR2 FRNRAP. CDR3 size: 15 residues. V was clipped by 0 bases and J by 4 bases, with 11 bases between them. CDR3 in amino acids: CASGLVQGGADTQYF. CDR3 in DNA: TGTGCTAGTGGTTTGGTACAAGGAGGGGCAGATACGCAGTATTTT. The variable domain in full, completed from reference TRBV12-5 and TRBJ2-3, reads DARVTQTPRHKVTEMGQEVTMRCQPILGHNTVFWYRQTMMQGLELLAYFRNRAPLDDSGMPKDRFSAEMPDATLATLKIQPSEPRDSAVYFCASGLVQGGADTQYFGPGTRLTVL.

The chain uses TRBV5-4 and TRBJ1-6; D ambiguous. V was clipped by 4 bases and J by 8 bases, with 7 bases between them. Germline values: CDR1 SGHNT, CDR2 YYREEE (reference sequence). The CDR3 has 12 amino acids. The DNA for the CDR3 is TGTGCCAGCAGCCTTTCCTATTCACCCCTCCACTTT. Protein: CASSLSYSPLHF. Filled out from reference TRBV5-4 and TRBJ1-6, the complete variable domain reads ETGVTQSPTHLIKTRGQQVTLRCSSQSGHNTVSWYQQALGQGPQFIFQYYREEENGRGNFPPRFSGLQFPNYSSELNVNALELDDSALYLCASSLSYSPLHFGNGTRLTVT.

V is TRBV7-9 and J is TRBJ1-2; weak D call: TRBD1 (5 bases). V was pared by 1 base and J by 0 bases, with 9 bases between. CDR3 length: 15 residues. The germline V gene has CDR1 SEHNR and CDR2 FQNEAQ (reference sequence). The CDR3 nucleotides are TGTGCCAGCAGCTTAGTGGGGGACCCTAACTATGGCTACACCTTC. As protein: CASSLVGDPNYGYTF.

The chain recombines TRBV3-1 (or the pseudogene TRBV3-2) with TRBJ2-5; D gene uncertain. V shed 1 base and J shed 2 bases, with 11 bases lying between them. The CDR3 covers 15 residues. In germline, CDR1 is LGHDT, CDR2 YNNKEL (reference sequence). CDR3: CASSQVQAFQETQYF. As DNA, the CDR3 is TGTGCCAGCAGCCAAGTGCAGGCTTTTCAAGAGACCCAGTACTTC.

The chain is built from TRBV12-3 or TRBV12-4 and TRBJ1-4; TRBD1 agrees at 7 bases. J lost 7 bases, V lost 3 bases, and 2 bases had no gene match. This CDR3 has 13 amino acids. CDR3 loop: CASSFRGSEKLFF. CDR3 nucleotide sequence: TGTGCCAGCAGTTTCAGGGGGAGTGAAAAACTGTTTTTT.

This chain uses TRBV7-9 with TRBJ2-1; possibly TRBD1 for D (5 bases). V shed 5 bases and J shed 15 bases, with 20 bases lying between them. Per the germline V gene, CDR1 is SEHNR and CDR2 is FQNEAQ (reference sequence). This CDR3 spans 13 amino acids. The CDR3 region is CASSRGSLGHTFF. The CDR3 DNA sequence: TGTGCCAGCAGCCGTGGCTCACTCGGACATACGTTCTTC.

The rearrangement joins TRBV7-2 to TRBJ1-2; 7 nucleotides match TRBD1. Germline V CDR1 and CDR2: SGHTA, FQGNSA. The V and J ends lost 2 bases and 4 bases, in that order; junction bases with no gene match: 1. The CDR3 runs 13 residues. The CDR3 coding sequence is TGTGCCAGCAGCTTACGGGACAGCTATGGCTACACCTTC. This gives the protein CASSLRDSYGYTF.

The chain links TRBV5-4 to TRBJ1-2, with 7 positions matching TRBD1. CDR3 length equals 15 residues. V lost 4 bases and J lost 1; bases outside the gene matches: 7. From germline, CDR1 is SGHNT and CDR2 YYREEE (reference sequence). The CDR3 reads CASSLRDRLNYGYTF. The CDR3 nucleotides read TGTGCCAGCAGCCTCAGGGACAGACTTAACTATGGCTACACCTTC.

CDR3 residues: CASTRRDRYEQYF. CDR3 DNA: TGTGCCAGCACCCGGCGGGACAGATACGAGCAGTACTTC. The rearrangement joins TRBV2 to TRBJ2-7; tentatively, D is TRBD1 (7 bases). The CDR3 has 13 amino acids. Per germline, CDR1 SNHLY and CDR2 FYNNEI. Deletions cut 7 bases from V and 4 bases from J, with 14 bases between.

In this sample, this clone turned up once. The CDR3 DNA follows: TGTGCCAGCAGCTTAGATGTGAACACTGAAGCTTTCTTT. Encoded protein: CASSLDVNTEAFF. The chain employs TRBV11-2 and TRBJ1-1; D ambiguous. The CDR3 has 13 residues. Germline V gives CDR1 SGHAT, CDR2 FQNNGV. V lost 0 bases and J 0 bases, leaving 2 bases between the germline ends. Full variable domain (remainder filled in from reference TRBV11-2 and TRBJ1-1): EAGVAQSPRYKIIEKRQSVAFWCNPISGHATLYWYQQILGQGPKLLIQFQNNGVVDDSQLPKDRFSAERLKGVDSTLKIQPAKLEDSAVYLCASSLDVNTEAFFGQGTRLTVV.

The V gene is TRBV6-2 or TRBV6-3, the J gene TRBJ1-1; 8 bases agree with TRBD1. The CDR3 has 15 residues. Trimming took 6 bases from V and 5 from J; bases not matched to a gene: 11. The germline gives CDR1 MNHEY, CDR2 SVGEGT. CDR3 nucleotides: TGTGCCAGCAGCATACAGGGGGGGTTCTGGACTGAAGCTTTCTTT. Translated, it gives CASSIQGGFWTEAFF.

This CDR3 is CASSPEEGVTIYF. The CDR3 DNA sequence: TGTGCCAGCTCACCGGAGGAGGGCGTCACCATATATTTT. The chain is built from TRBV18 and TRBJ1-3; D gene uncertain. Trimming shortened V by 3 bases and J by 9 bases, and 12 bases separated the two germline ends. This CDR3 region has 13 residues. Germline CDR1 reads KGHSH; CDR2 reads LQKENI.

The CDR3 sequence is CASSLERSPEQYF. The DNA of the CDR3 is TGCGCCAGCAGCTTGGAACGGTCGCCCGAGCAGTACTTC. This chain links TRBV5-1 with TRBJ2-7; D uncertain. Germline V gives CDR1 SGHRS, CDR2 YFSETQ. Trimming cost V 0 bases and J 6 bases, with 10 bases left between them. This CDR3 spans 13 amino acids.

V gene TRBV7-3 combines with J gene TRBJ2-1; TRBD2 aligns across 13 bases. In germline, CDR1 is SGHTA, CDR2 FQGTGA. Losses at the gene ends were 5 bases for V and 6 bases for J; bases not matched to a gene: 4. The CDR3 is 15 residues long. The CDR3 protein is CASSRGLAGVNEQFF. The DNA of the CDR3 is TGTGCCAGCAGCCGAGGACTAGCGGGAGTCAATGAGCAGTTCTTC.

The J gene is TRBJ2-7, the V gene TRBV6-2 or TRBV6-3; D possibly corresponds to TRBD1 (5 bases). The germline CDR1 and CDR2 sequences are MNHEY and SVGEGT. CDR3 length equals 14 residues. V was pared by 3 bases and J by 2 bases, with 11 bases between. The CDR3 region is CASSYSAGTYEQYF. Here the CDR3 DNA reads TGTGCCAGCAGTTATTCGGCAGGGACCTACGAGCAGTACTTC.

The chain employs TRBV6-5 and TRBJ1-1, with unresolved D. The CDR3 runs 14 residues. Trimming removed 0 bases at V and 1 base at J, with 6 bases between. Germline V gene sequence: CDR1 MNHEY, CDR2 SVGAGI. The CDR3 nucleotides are TGTGCCAGCAGTTACTCCCAGAGGAACACTGAAGCTTTCTTT. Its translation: CASSYSQRNTEAFF.

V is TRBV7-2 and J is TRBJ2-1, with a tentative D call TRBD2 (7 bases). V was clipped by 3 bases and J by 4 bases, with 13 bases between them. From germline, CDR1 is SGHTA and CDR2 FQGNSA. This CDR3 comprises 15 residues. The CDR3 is CASSFLGGGYNEQFF. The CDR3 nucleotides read TGTGCCAGCAGCTTTCTAGGGGGGGGATACAATGAGCAGTTCTTC.

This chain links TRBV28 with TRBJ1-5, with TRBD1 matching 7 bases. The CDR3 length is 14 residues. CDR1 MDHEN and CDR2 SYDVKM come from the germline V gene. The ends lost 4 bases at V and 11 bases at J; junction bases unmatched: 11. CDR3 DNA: TGTGCCAGCAGTTCGACAGGGAAGCGGTCGACCCAGCATTTT. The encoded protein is CASSSTGKRSTQHF.

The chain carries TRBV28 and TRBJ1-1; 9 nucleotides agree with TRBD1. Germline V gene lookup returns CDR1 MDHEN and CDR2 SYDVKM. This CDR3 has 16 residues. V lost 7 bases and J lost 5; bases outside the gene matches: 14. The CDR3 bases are TGTGCCAGCACCACTAGGGGGACAGGGTCTTGGACTGAAGCTTTCTTT. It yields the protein CASTTRGTGSWTEAFF.

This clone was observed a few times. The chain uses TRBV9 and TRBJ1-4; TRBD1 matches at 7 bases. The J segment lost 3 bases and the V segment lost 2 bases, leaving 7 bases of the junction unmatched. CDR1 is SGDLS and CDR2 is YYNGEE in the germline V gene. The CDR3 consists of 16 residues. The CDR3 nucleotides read TGTGCCAGCAGCGTTAGAGGGGGCGCCGCTAATGAAAAACTGTTTTTT. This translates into CASSVRGGAANEKLFF.

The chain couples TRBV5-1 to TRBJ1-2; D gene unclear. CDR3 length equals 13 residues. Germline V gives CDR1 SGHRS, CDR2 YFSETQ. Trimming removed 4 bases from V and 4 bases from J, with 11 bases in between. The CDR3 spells CASSLRRAYGYTF. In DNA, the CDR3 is TGCGCCAGCAGCCTACGACGGGCCTATGGCTACACCTTC.

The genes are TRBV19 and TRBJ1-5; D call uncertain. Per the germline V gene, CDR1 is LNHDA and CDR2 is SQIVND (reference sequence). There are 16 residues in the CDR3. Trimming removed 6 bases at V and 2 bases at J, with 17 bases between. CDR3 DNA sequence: TGTGCCAGTAGCACTCGAGGCGGGTCTGGCAATCAGCCCCAGCATTTT. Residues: CASSTRGGSGNQPQHF.

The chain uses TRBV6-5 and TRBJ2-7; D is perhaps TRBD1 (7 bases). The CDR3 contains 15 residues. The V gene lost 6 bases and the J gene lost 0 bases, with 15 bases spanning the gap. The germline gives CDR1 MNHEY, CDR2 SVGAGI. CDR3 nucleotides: TGTGCCAGCAGCCCAGGGGGAGGAGGCTCCTACGAGCAGTACTTC. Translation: CASSPGGGGSYEQYF.